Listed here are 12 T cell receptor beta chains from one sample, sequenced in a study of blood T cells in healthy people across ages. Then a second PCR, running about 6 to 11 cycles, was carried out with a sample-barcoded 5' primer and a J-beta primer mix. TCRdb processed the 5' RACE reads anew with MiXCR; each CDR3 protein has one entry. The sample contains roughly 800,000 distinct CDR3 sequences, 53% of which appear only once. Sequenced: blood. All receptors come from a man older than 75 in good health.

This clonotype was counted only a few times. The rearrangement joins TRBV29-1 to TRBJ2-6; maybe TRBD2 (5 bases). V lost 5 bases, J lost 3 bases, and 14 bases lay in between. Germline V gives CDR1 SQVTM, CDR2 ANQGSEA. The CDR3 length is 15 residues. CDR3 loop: CSVTQWRNGANVLTF. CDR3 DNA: TGCAGCGTTACACAGTGGAGGAATGGGGCCAACGTCCTGACTTTC. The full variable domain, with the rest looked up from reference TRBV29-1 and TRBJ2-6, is SAVISQKPSRDICQRGTSLTIQCQVDSQVTMMFWYRQQPGQSLTLIATANQGSEATYESGFVIDKFPISRPNLTFSTLTVSNMSPEDSSIYLCSVTQWRNGANVLTFGAGSRLTVL.

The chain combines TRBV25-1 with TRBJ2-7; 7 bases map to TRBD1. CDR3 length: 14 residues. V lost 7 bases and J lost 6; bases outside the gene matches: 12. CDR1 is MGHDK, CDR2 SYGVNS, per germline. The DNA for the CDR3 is TGTGCCAGCACCGGGACAGCTAGGTCGGGCGAGCAGTACTTC. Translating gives CASTGTARSGEQYF.

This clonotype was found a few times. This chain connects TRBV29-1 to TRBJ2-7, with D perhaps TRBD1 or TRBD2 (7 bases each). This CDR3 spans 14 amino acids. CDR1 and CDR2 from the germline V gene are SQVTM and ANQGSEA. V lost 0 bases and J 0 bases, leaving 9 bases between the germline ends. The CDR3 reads CSVEDRGGSYEQYF. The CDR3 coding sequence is TGCAGCGTTGAAGACAGGGGGGGCTCCTACGAGCAGTACTTC.

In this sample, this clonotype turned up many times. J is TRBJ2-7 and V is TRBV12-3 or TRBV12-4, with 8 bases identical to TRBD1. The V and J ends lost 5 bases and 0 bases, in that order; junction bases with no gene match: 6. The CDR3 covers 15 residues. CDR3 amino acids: CASSPRDRPSYEQYF. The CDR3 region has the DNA TGTGCCAGCAGTCCAAGGGACAGGCCCTCCTACGAGCAGTACTTC.

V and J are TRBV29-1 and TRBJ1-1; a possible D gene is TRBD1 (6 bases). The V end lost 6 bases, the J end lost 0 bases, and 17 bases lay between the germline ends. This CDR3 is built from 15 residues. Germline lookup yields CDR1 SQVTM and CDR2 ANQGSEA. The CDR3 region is CSVVPKGVMNTEAFF. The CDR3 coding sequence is TGCAGCGTCGTTCCGAAGGGGGTTATGAACACTGAAGCTTTCTTT. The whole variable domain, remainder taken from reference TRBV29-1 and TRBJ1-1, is SAVISQKPSRDICQRGTSLTIQCQVDSQVTMMFWYRQQPGQSLTLIATANQGSEATYESGFVIDKFPISRPNLTFSTLTVSNMSPEDSSIYLCSVVPKGVMNTEAFFGQGTRLTVV.

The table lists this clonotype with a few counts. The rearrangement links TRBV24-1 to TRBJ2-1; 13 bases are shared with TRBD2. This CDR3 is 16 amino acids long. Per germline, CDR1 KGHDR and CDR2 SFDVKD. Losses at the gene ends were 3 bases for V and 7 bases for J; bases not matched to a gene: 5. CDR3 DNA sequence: TGTGCCACCAGTGATCCTGGACTAGCGGGAGCAAATGAGCAGTTCTTC. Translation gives CATSDPGLAGANEQFF.

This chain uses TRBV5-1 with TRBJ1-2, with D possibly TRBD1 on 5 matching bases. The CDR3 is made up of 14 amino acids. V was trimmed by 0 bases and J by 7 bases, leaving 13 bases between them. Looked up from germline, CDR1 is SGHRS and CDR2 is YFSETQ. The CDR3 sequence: CASSLDQGGRGYTF. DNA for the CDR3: TGCGCCAGCAGCTTGGATCAGGGAGGTCGTGGCTACACCTTC.

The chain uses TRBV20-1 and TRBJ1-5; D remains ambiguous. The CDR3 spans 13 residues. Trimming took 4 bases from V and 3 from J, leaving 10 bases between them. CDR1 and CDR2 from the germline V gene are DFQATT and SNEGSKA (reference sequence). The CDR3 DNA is TGCAGTGCTATCGAGCAGACCAATCAGCCCCAGCATTTT. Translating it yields CSAIEQTNQPQHF.

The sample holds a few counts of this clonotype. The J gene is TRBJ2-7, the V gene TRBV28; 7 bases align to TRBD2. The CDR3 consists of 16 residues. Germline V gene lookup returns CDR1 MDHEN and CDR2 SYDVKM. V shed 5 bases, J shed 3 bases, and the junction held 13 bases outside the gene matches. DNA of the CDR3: TGTGCCAGCAGTCCCGTAAGCGGAAGCGGGATCTACGAGCAGTACTTC. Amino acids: CASSPVSGSGIYEQYF.

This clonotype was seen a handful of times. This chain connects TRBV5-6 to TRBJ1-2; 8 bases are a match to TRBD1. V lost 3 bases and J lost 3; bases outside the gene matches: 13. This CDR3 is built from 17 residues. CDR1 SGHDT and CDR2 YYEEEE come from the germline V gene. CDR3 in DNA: TGTGCCAGCAGCTCCATATGGTCGGCGACAGGGGACTATGGCTACACCTTC. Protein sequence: CASSSIWSATGDYGYTF.

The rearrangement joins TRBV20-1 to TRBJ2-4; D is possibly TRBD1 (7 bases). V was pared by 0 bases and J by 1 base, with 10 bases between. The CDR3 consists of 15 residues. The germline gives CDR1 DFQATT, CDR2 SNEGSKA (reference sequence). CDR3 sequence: CSARDSGGAKNIQYF. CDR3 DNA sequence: TGCAGTGCTAGAGACTCAGGGGGGGCCAAAAACATTCAGTACTTC.

In DNA, the CDR3 is TGTGCCAGCAGCCCCGAAGGAACAGATACGCAGTATTTT. This sequence encodes CASSPEGTDTQYF. The chain joins TRBV5-4 to TRBJ2-3; D uncertain. The CDR3 consists of 13 residues. CDR1 and CDR2 (germline): SGHNT, YYREEE (reference sequence). V dropped 4 bases and J dropped 3 bases, with 9 bases sitting between them.